The 28 T cell receptor beta chains below all came from one sample that was sequenced in a study of T-cell reconstitution after alpha-beta-depleted transplantation in children. A library of TCRbeta sequences, prepared with unique molecular identifiers, was generated. Each CDR3 protein gets one entry after TCRdb re-called the PCR reads with MiXCR. Among a few hundred thousand distinct CDR3 sequences listed, around 13% were seen once. The starting material was PBMCs from the stem cell graft donor, obtained from the stem cell graft. Every receptor here comes from a human donor who donated a stem cell graft to a child with combined immunodeficiency.

The V and J genes are TRBV12-3 or TRBV12-4 and TRBJ2-2, with D perhaps matching TRBD2 (6 bases). V lost 7 bases and J lost 6, with 24 bases in between. The CDR3 runs to 17 residues. In DNA, the CDR3 is TGTGCCAGCAATAATCTGGGACTCTCACACGTCCCCGGGGAGCTGTTTTTT. It is translated as CASNNLGLSHVPGELFF.

This clonotype has just a few counts. The chain links TRBV3-1 to TRBJ2-7, with TRBD1 matching over 9 bases. Trimming removed 4 bases from V and 5 bases from J; junction bases left unmatched: 9. This CDR3 has 15 amino acids. Germline-derived CDR1 and CDR2 are LGHDT and YNNKEL (reference sequence). The CDR3 protein is CASSRYRGPLDEQYF. In DNA, the CDR3 is TGTGCCAGCAGCCGATACAGGGGGCCCTTAGACGAGCAGTACTTC.

This clonotype was counted at least ten times. The V gene is TRBV12-3 or TRBV12-4, the J gene TRBJ1-3, with 8 positions matching TRBD1. The junction had 3 bases not matched to a gene; V was cut back by 11 bases and J by 0 bases. The CDR3 length is 13 residues. The CDR3 protein is CAGQGVSGNTIYF. The CDR3 coding sequence is TGTGCCGGACAGGGTGTCTCTGGAAACACCATATATTTT.

This clonotype was picked up a small number of times. The chain employs TRBV7-6 and TRBJ2-5; D might be TRBD2 (6 bases). The CDR3 is made up of 16 amino acids. CDR1 is SGHVS, CDR2 FNYEAQ, per germline. Trimming cost V 1 base and J 7 bases, with 19 bases left between them. As DNA, the CDR3 is TGTGCCAGCAGCTTAGGCTCCGGGGGTCCCTGGGTGACCCAGTACTTC. Protein product: CASSLGSGGPWVTQYF. Together with reference TRBV7-6 and TRBJ2-5, the CDR3 gives the full variable domain: GAGVSQSPRYKVTKRGQDVALRCDPISGHVSLYWYRQALGQGPEFLTYFNYEAQQDKSGLPNDRFSAERPEGSISTLTIQRTEQRDSAMYRCASSLGSGGPWVTQYFGPGTRLLVL.

This clonotype showed up just a few times. This rearrangement joins TRBV28 to TRBJ1-3; no definite D call. The germline V and J ends were trimmed by 6 bases and 6 bases, with 6 bases remaining between them. The germline V gene has CDR1 MDHEN and CDR2 SYDVKM. The CDR3 is 11 residues long. CDR3 nucleotides: TGTGCCAGCAGCTTCAAAAACACCATATATTTT. The encoded protein is CASSFKNTIYF.

This clonotype was found many times. This chain joins TRBV12-3 or TRBV12-4 and TRBJ2-7; 10 bases fit TRBD1. After removal of 2 bases from V and 3 bases from J, the junction contained 1 base not matched to a gene. The CDR3 length is 14 residues. The CDR3 coding sequence is TGTGCCAGCAGTTTACGGGACAGGGGCTACGAGCAGTACTTC. Residues: CASSLRDRGYEQYF.

The J gene is TRBJ2-5, the V gene TRBV12-3 or TRBV12-4; tentatively, D is TRBD1 or TRBD2 (6 bases each). V lost 5 bases and J lost 4, with 17 bases in between. CDR3 length equals 15 residues. CDR3 residues: CASSLLPGAGETQYF. CDR3 in DNA: TGTGCCAGCAGTCTTCTCCCGGGGGCGGGAGAGACCCAGTACTTC.

In its sample, this clonotype was seen many times. The chain recombines TRBV10-3 with TRBJ1-4; D is uncertain. The CDR3 loop spans 14 amino acids. Looked up from germline, CDR1 is ENHRY and CDR2 is SYGVKD. V lost 6 bases and J lost 0, with 8 bases in between. CDR3 sequence: CAISSAATNEKLFF. The CDR3 region has the DNA TGTGCCATCAGCAGTGCTGCAACTAATGAAAAACTGTTTTTT.

The V call is TRBV6-2 or TRBV6-3, the J call TRBJ2-3, with TRBD2 matching 9 bases. The ends lost 0 bases at V and 4 bases at J; junction bases unmatched: 8. Germline V CDR1 and CDR2: MNHEY, SVGEGT. The CDR3 loop spans 17 amino acids. CDR3 nucleotide sequence: TGTGCCAGCAGTTACTCTCATGCAGCGGGAGGAGCAGATACGCAGTATTTT. Its translation is CASSYSHAAGGADTQYF.

CDR3 DNA: TGTGCCAGCCGCGGGGACAACACCGGGGAGCTGTTTTTT. Its protein product is CASRGDNTGELFF. The chain uses TRBV12-3 or TRBV12-4 and TRBJ2-2; TRBD2 is a possible D gene (6 bases). V was clipped by 8 bases and J by 2 bases, with 9 bases between them. This CDR3 region has 13 residues.

J is TRBJ2-3 and V is TRBV6-5; tentative D call: TRBD1 (6 bases). V lost 4 bases and J 0 bases, leaving 14 bases between the germline ends. Per the germline V gene, CDR1 is MNHEY and CDR2 is SVGAGI. This CDR3 spans 16 amino acids. DNA of the CDR3: TGTGCCAGCAGTTTGCAGGGGCAGGGGAGCACAGATACGCAGTATTTT. This translates into CASSLQGQGSTDTQYF.

This clonotype was picked up a small number of times. The chain recombines TRBV5-1 with TRBJ1-2; no clear D gene. This CDR3 is 15 amino acids long. Germline loops: CDR1 SGHRS, CDR2 YFSETQ. V dropped 0 bases and J dropped 0 bases, with 9 bases sitting between them. In DNA form, the CDR3 reads TGCGCCAGCAGCTTGGCAGGCCAGGCTAACTATGGCTACACCTTC. This codes for CASSLAGQANYGYTF.

This clonotype was seen a few times. The rearrangement uses TRBV20-1 and TRBJ2-4, with 10 bases that match TRBD1. CDR1 and CDR2 from the germline V gene are DFQATT and SNEGSKA (reference sequence). This CDR3 is 15 amino acids long. V lost 3 bases, J lost 5 bases, and 7 bases stayed unmatched. CDR3 protein: CSASNSGTGENIQYF. The CDR3 DNA is TGCAGTGCTAGTAATTCCGGGACAGGGGAAAACATTCAGTACTTC.

This clonotype was recorded at least ten times. This sequence joins TRBV2 and TRBJ2-7; the D gene is possibly TRBD2 (5 bases). Germline-derived CDR1 and CDR2 are SNHLY and FYNNEI. V was trimmed by 6 bases and J by 3 bases, leaving 12 bases between them. The CDR3 spans 13 residues. CDR3 DNA: TGTGCCAGCAGCCGAGGACTTTTCTACGAGCAGTACTTC. It encodes CASSRGLFYEQYF.

V and J are TRBV12-3 or TRBV12-4 and TRBJ1-3; D gene unclear. V was trimmed by 1 base and J by 0 bases, leaving 13 bases between them. CDR3 length: 17 residues. CDR3 in amino acids: CASSLVTGRRSGNTIYF. CDR3 nucleotide sequence: TGTGCCAGCAGTTTAGTGACGGGTCGCCGCTCTGGAAACACCATATATTTT.

CDR3 bases: TGCAGTGCTAGCGGGTCCGGGACAAAAAGACTTACCTACGAGCAGTACTTC. It codes for CSASGSGTKRLTYEQYF. V is TRBV20-1 and J is TRBJ2-7, with D possibly TRBD1 on 6 matching bases. The CDR3 has 17 amino acids. In germline, CDR1 is DFQATT, CDR2 SNEGSKA (reference sequence). V was trimmed by 3 bases and J by 2 bases, leaving 23 bases between them.

V and J are TRBV4-2 and TRBJ2-2; D is ambiguous. The CDR3 is 14 amino acids. V was pared by 4 bases and J by 1 base, with 7 bases between. CDR1 is LGHNA, CDR2 YNFKEQ, per germline. CDR3 residues: CASSPEGNTGELFF. CDR3 in DNA: TGTGCCAGCAGCCCAGAAGGGAACACCGGGGAGCTGTTTTTT.

This clonotype was counted between two and nine times. The rearrangement links TRBV5-1 to TRBJ2-7; D is possibly TRBD2 (6 bases). From germline, CDR1 is SGHRS and CDR2 YFSETQ. The CDR3 has 15 amino acids. V was pared by 0 bases and J by 2 bases, with 12 bases between. CDR3 loop: CASSLGPREAYEQYF. In DNA form, the CDR3 reads TGCGCCAGCAGCTTGGGTCCCAGGGAGGCCTACGAGCAGTACTTC.

The V gene is TRBV5-6, the J gene TRBJ2-5; TRBD2 aligns across 12 bases. The CDR3 is made up of 18 amino acids. With V trimmed by 0 bases and J by 0 bases, 6 bases remained unmatched. Germline V gene data show CDR1 as SGHDT and CDR2 as YYEEEE. The CDR3 loop is CASSLDLAGGTYQETQYF. The CDR3 nucleotides read TGTGCCAGCAGCTTGGATCTAGCGGGGGGGACTTACCAAGAGACCCAGTACTTC.

This clonotype was seen at least ten times. The rearrangement links TRBV11-2 to TRBJ2-2; D might be TRBD2 (6 bases). Germline V gene sequence: CDR1 SGHAT, CDR2 FQNNGV. Trimming removed 5 bases at V and 1 base at J, with 8 bases between. The CDR3 has 14 residues. In nucleotides, the CDR3 is TGTGCCAGCAGCCGGAGGGGGAACACCGGGGAGCTGTTTTTT. Amino acid sequence: CASSRRGNTGELFF.

This clonotype has a count of ten or more. This chain joins TRBV12-3 or TRBV12-4 and TRBJ2-5; no definite D call. The CDR3 totals 15 residues. The V end lost 5 bases, the J end lost 3 bases, and 16 bases lay between the germline ends. This chain's CDR3 is CASSQIPIGEETQYF. CDR3 coding DNA: TGTGCCAGCAGTCAAATCCCTATAGGCGAAGAGACCCAGTACTTC.

This clonotype was observed a handful of times. The chain carries TRBV7-9 and TRBJ2-4; 7 nucleotides match TRBD2. CDR3 length: 14 residues. The junction had 12 bases not matched to a gene; V was cut back by 4 bases and J by 12 bases. CDR1 and CDR2 (germline): SEHNR, FQNEAQ (reference sequence). The CDR3 sequence is CASSSWSRTSNQYF. The CDR3, as DNA: TGTGCCAGCAGCTCTTGGAGTCGGACTAGTAATCAGTACTTC.

This chain joins TRBV12-5 and TRBJ2-5, with 8 nucleotides matching TRBD2. CDR1 and CDR2 (germline): LGHNT, FRNRAP. The CDR3 extends over 13 amino acids. Germline trimming cut 3 bases from V and 4 bases from J; bases unmatched to any gene: 1. CDR3 sequence reads: CASGFSGAETQYF. In DNA, the CDR3 is TGTGCTAGTGGTTTTAGCGGGGCAGAGACCCAGTACTTC.

The CDR3 spells CASSHSSGVSLNEQFF. The CDR3 DNA reads as TGTGCCAGCAGCCATTCTTCGGGGGTCTCTCTAAATGAGCAGTTCTTC. The chain recombines TRBV12-3 or TRBV12-4 with TRBJ2-1, with D possibly TRBD2 on 6 matching bases. V lost 6 bases and J lost 7, with 22 bases in between. This CDR3 comprises 16 residues.

This clonotype has a handful of counts. This sequence joins TRBV7-8 and TRBJ2-7; D gene uncertain. Trimming cost V 5 bases and J 0 bases, with 14 bases left between them. CDR3 length equals 15 residues. Germline CDR1 is SGHVS and CDR2 is FQNEAQ. Written as DNA, the CDR3 is TGTGCCAGCAGCCCCCCGGGCGCGAGCTCCTACGAGCAGTACTTC. Protein sequence: CASSPPGASSYEQYF.

The chain couples TRBV20-1 to TRBJ2-1, with TRBD2 matching over 9 bases. CDR1 is DFQATT, CDR2 SNEGSKA, per germline (reference sequence). This CDR3 is 15 amino acids long. J was trimmed by 8 bases and V by 6 bases; bases with no gene match: 14. CDR3 sequence: CSAPLPGLASDEQFF. The DNA for the CDR3 is TGCAGTGCCCCCCTCCCGGGACTAGCCTCGGATGAGCAGTTCTTC.

This rearrangement joins TRBV20-1 to TRBJ2-3, with 9 bases fitting TRBD1. In germline, CDR1 is DFQATT, CDR2 SNEGSKA (reference sequence). V was clipped by 1 base and J by 2 bases; unmatched bases: 7. There are 16 residues in the CDR3. DNA of the CDR3: TGCAGTGCTAGAGTAGAGACAGGGGGAGTCACAGATACGCAGTATTTT. It codes for CSARVETGGVTDTQYF.

The sample holds one count of this clonotype. The J gene is TRBJ1-1, the V gene TRBV3-1; TRBD1 is a possible D gene (5 bases). V gave up 0 bases and J gave up 0 bases, with 11 bases separating them. CDR1 and CDR2 from the germline V gene are LGHDT and YNNKEL (reference sequence). The CDR3 is made up of 16 amino acids. CDR3 in DNA: TGTGCCAGCAGCCAAGAGGGGGGTAAGGTGAACACTGAAGCTTTCTTT. This encodes CASSQEGGKVNTEAFF.